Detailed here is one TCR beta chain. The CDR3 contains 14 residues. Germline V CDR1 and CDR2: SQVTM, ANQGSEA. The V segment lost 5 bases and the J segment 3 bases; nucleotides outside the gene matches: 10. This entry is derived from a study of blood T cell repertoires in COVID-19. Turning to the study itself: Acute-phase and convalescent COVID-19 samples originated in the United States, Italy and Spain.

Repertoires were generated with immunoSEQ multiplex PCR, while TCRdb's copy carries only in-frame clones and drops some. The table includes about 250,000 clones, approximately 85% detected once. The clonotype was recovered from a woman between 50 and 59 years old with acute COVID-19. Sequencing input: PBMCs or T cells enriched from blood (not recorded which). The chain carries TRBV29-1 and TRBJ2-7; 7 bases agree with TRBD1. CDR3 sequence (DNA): TGCAGCGTTACCGCAACATCAGGGGGCTACGAGCAGTACTTC. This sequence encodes CSVTATSGGYEQYF.